This TCR beta chain was recorded in a study of T cells in Graves' hyperthyroidism and ophthalmopathy (dated by TCRdb to between 2018 and 2021). For the wider study: Peripheral blood was sampled at the time of initial diagnosis, prior to any treatment. To identify TCR V-J signatures that set the groups apart, the researchers used a discovery cohort of about a hundred patients, made up of some 41 with Graves' ophthalmopathy and some 60 with stable Graves' hyperthyroidism. An independent validation cohort of around 19 hyperthyroidism patients and 17 patients who later progressed to ophthalmopathy tested prospective prediction of ophthalmopathy. For training and testing, the 100 or so patients in the discovery cohort were randomly divided in a 7:3 ratio. Thyroid tissue and blood T-cell repertoires from roughly six Graves' hyperthyroidism patients were also compared in the study. After sampling, hyperthyroidism patients received methimazole starting at 30 mg daily, and ophthalmopathy patients received high-dose intravenous methylprednisolone. The paper describes TCR Vbeta CDR3 sequencing of around 130 peripheral blood samples, made up of about 40 ophthalmopathy patients, around 78 hyperthyroidism patients and roughly 17 progressor patients. Paper-wide results and their limitations: A model built on a 13 V-J signature distinguished ophthalmopathy from stable hyperthyroidism, reaching 87.88% sensitivity and under 84% specificity in cross-validation and 80%/75% in testing. Most expanded thyroid clonotypes (frequency above 0.001) were also detected in blood, a finding suggesting that blood repertoires may reflect thyroid immune responses. In validation, the model predicted progression to ophthalmopathy a median of approximately 6.3 months before onset, with approximately 71% sensitivity and almost 75% specificity. Sample size was not statistically predetermined, and blinding of investigators to group allocation was not performed.

Hyperthyroidism patients were newly diagnosed, with disease duration under 2 months, and aged 18 to 65 years. The study excluded patients with uncontrolled infections, other autoimmune diseases, pregnancy or lactation. Clinical symptoms, serum thyroxine and TRAb, thyroid ultrasound, and orbital computed tomography formed the basis for the diagnoses. Blood from progressor patients was drawn when they were first diagnosed with hyperthyroidism, before any ophthalmopathy symptoms appeared. PBMCs were separated from 10 ml of fresh peripheral blood using Ficoll-Paque density gradient centrifugation. Progressor patients were defined as those initially diagnosed with Graves' hyperthyroidism in whom ophthalmopathy developed during follow-up. Total RNA was extracted using Trizol reagent, and RNA quality was assessed on an Agilent 2100 Bioanalyzer. TCR beta CDR3 regions were amplified from RNA transcripts. A first-round RT-PCR of the TCR CDR3 used the HTBI primer set with the Qiagen OneStep RT-PCR kit. Libraries were constructed in a second round of multiplex PCR, after which size selection and purification were carried out. The libraries were sequenced on an Illumina HiSeq2000 using paired-end 100 bp reads. Processing in the source paper ran as follows. SOAPnuke was used to process the raw data, throwing out any read that contained adapters or uncalled bases, had a mean Phred below 15, or lacked an exact constant-primer or identifier match. High-quality paired reads were merged using COPE v1.2.5, and each unique nucleotide sequence was defined as a clonotype. Clonotypes were aligned to IMGT TRBV, TRBD and TRBJ reference segments using MiTCR v1.1. The analysis included only V-J combinations with a frequency above 0.0001, which together covered around 99% of the repertoires. A TCS score was defined as the ratio of F50 (clonal expansion) to E x V (chaos), with BLOSUM62-based TCRdist applied between CDR3 peptides within each V-J. Welch's t-statistics and random forest reduced around 520 V-J features to 10 to 15, which were used in a naive Bayes classifier (R e1071). TCRdb itself trimmed the public reads at Q25 with fastp, ran MiXCR and retained productive beta chains. For every CDR3 protein sequence, its rows merge into one entry that carries the most common genes and DNA. The V and J calls and clone size are TCRdb's, not the authors'. This sample comprises 250,000 to 300,000 distinct CDR3 sequences, approximately 12% of them detected only once. The ten largest clones represent approximately 8.6% of the sample.

Ends trimmed: V by 4 bases, J by 7 bases; bases unmatched to a gene: 8. Spanning cysteine to phenylalanine, the CDR3 consists of 15 amino acids. CDR3 DNA is the only sequence kept; it has 45 bases, read in frame from the first base. In the germline V gene, CDR1 corresponds to SGDLS and CDR2 to YYNGEE. A remark on this clonotype: The antigen this receptor binds is unknown. No base quality information exists; no much larger clone differs at one position.

The sequence was obtained from a woman in her twenties or thirties with Graves' hyperthyroidism that later progressed to Graves' ophthalmopathy. Sequenced material: blood. This chain is built from TRBV9 and TRBJ2-4, with 10 junctional bases fitting TRBD1. The CDR3: CASSWGTGEGNIQYF. The DNA sequence reads TGTGCCAGCAGCTGGGGGACAGGGGAAGGTAACATTCAGTACTTC.